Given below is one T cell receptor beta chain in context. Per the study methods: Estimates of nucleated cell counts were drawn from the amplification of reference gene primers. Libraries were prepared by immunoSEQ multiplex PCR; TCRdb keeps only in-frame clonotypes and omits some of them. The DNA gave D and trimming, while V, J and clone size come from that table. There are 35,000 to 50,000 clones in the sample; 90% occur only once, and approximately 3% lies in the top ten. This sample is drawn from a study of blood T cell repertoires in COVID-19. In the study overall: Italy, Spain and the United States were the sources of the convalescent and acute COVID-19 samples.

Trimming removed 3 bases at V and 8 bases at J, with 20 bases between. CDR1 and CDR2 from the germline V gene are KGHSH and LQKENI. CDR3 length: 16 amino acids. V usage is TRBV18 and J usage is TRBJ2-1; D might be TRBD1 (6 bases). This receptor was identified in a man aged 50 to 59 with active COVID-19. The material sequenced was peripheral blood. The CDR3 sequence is CASSPGFTGIIHEQFF. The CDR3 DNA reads TGTGCCAGCTCACCGGGGTTCACAGGGATAATCCATGAGCAGTTCTTC.